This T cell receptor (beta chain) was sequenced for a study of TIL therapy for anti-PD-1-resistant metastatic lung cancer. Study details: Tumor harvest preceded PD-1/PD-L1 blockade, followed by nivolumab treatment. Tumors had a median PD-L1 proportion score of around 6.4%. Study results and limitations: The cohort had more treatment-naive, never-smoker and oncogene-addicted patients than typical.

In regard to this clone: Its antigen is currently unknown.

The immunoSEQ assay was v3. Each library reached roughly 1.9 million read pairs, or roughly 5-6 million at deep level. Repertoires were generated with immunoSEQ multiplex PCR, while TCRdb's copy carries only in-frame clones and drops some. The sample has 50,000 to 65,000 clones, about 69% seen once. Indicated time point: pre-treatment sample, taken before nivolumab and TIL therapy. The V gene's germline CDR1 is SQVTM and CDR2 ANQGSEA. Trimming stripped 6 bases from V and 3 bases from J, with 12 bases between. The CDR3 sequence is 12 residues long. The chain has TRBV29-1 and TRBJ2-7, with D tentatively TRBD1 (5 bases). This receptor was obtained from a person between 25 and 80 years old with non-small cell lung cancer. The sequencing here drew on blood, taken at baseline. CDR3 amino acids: CSVATGVYEQYF. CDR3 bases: TGCAGCGTGGCTACAGGAGTCTACGAGCAGTACTTC.